This is a list of T cell receptor beta chains from one sample in a study of lymphopenia after photon versus proton radiotherapy. Generated by immunoSEQ multiplex PCR, the TCRdb table keeps only in-frame clones and is missing some. The sample includes about 19,000 clones, 90% to 95% of them seen just once. The sample in question was peripheral blood, obtained from a patient treated with photon-based radiotherapy. These receptor sequences come from a man in his sixties with pancreatic cancer. Both conserved end residues are part of each CDR3. The D gene is left open where the match is weak. Expanded clones get a size class; other rows say once, few or many, or leave the size out.

j_call: TRBJ1-5
v_call: TRBV27
cdr3_length: 12
clone_size: .
d_call: .
cdr3_aa: CASRKGSQPQHF

j_call: TRBJ2-1
v_call: TRBV6-6
cdr3_length: 15
clone_size: .
d_call: TRBD2
cdr3_aa: CASSPLGTTYNEQFF

j_call: TRBJ2-7
v_call: TRBV2
cdr3_length: 10
clone_size: few
d_call: .
cdr3_aa: CASGVYEQYF

j_call: TRBJ2-1
v_call: TRBV11-3
cdr3_length: 12
clone_size: .
d_call: .
cdr3_aa: CASSDTSGEQFF

j_call: TRBJ2-7
v_call: TRBV7-2
cdr3_length: 17
clone_size: .
d_call: .
cdr3_aa: CASSPISGTYFSYEQYF

j_call: TRBJ1-2
v_call: TRBV6-4
cdr3_length: 15
clone_size: .
d_call: TRBD1
cdr3_aa: CASSARQGADYGYTF

j_call: TRBJ2-3
v_call: TRBV10-3
cdr3_length: 15
clone_size: .
d_call: TRBD2
cdr3_aa: CAISDGGGETDTQYF

j_call: TRBJ1-1
v_call: TRBV11-2
cdr3_length: 16
clone_size: .
d_call: TRBD1
cdr3_aa: CASSLSTGGLNTEAFF

j_call: TRBJ1-4
v_call: TRBV30
cdr3_length: 13
clone_size: .
d_call: TRBD1
cdr3_aa: CAWGQGLEEKLFF

j_call: TRBJ1-1
v_call: TRBV7-9
cdr3_length: 15
clone_size: .
d_call: .
cdr3_aa: CASSFTESVNTEAFF

j_call: TRBJ2-3
v_call: TRBV28
cdr3_length: 16
clone_size: .
d_call: .
cdr3_aa: CASSSPRGGGLMGWYF

j_call: TRBJ2-2
v_call: TRBV5-1
cdr3_length: 14
clone_size: .
d_call: .
cdr3_aa: CASSLVVSTGELFF

j_call: TRBJ2-2
v_call: TRBV30
cdr3_length: 12
clone_size: .
d_call: .
cdr3_aa: CAWSVPNGELFF

j_call: TRBJ1-1
v_call: TRBV19
cdr3_length: 14
clone_size: once
d_call: TRBD1
cdr3_aa: CASRGQEENTEAFF

j_call: TRBJ1-3
v_call: TRBV6-5
cdr3_length: 16
clone_size: .
d_call: .
cdr3_aa: CASSYSRGASGNTIYF

j_call: TRBJ1-3
v_call: TRBV6-1
cdr3_length: 17
clone_size: .
d_call: .
cdr3_aa: CASSEALFPGSGNTIYF

j_call: TRBJ1-1
v_call: TRBV5-1
cdr3_length: 17
clone_size: .
d_call: TRBD1
cdr3_aa: CASSLFGTGARNTEAFF

j_call: TRBJ2-7
v_call: TRBV5-1
cdr3_length: 17
clone_size: .
d_call: TRBD1
cdr3_aa: CASSLGRGDREDYEQYF

j_call: TRBJ2-1
v_call: TRBV19
cdr3_length: 15
clone_size: once
d_call: .
cdr3_aa: CASRRQPSSYNEQFF

j_call: TRBJ1-1
v_call: TRBV25-1
cdr3_length: 13
clone_size: .
d_call: .
cdr3_aa: CASSESTNTEAFF

j_call: TRBJ1-5
v_call: TRBV7-2
cdr3_length: 16
clone_size: .
d_call: .
cdr3_aa: CASSLVSGTSNQPQHF

j_call: TRBJ1-2
v_call: TRBV7-2
cdr3_length: 12
clone_size: .
d_call: .
cdr3_aa: CASSPHGGGYTF

j_call: TRBJ1-1
v_call: TRBV5-1
cdr3_length: 15
clone_size: .
d_call: .
cdr3_aa: CASRHSTVMNTEAFF

j_call: TRBJ2-1
v_call: TRBV7-9
cdr3_length: 17
clone_size: .
d_call: .
cdr3_aa: CASSSQQGVVTYNEQFF

j_call: TRBJ2-1
v_call: TRBV9
cdr3_length: 13
clone_size: few
d_call: .
cdr3_aa: CASSVDSYNEQFF

j_call: TRBJ2-1
v_call: TRBV7-6
cdr3_length: 13
clone_size: once
d_call: .
cdr3_aa: CASSLQAYNEQFF

j_call: TRBJ1-2
v_call: TRBV5-5
cdr3_length: 17
clone_size: once
d_call: TRBD1
cdr3_aa: CASSQTGGQGVRYGYTF

j_call: TRBJ2-7
v_call: TRBV18
cdr3_length: 16
clone_size: .
d_call: TRBD1
cdr3_aa: CASSPYPGQGNYEQYF

j_call: TRBJ1-2
v_call: TRBV4-1
cdr3_length: 16
clone_size: .
d_call: TRBD1
cdr3_aa: CASRGSRGQGVYGYTF

j_call: TRBJ2-5
v_call: TRBV4-3
cdr3_length: 18
clone_size: .
d_call: TRBD2
cdr3_aa: CASSQDRVAGGPQETQYF

j_call: TRBJ2-7
v_call: TRBV9
cdr3_length: 14
clone_size: .
d_call: TRBD1
cdr3_aa: CASSVESTGWEQYF

j_call: TRBJ1-2
v_call: TRBV2
cdr3_length: 18
clone_size: .
d_call: .
cdr3_aa: CASSTDRDRGSLNYGYTF

j_call: TRBJ1-5
v_call: TRBV5-5
cdr3_length: 13
clone_size: .
d_call: .
cdr3_aa: CVSGERVGQPQHF

j_call: TRBJ2-7
v_call: TRBV7-2
cdr3_length: 11
clone_size: few
d_call: .
cdr3_aa: CASSLRGEQYF

j_call: TRBJ1-6
v_call: TRBV19
cdr3_length: 15
clone_size: .
d_call: TRBD1
cdr3_aa: CASIQDRGRNSPLHF

j_call: TRBJ1-5
v_call: TRBV6-1
cdr3_length: 15
clone_size: once
d_call: .
cdr3_aa: CASSEGGSPRRPQHF

j_call: TRBJ2-6
v_call: TRBV30
cdr3_length: 16
clone_size: .
d_call: .
cdr3_aa: CAWTAGALPGANVLTF

j_call: TRBJ2-7
v_call: TRBV30
cdr3_length: 19
clone_size: .
d_call: TRBD2
cdr3_aa: CAWSVLRTSGGSPTYEQYF

j_call: TRBJ2-1
v_call: TRBV27
cdr3_length: 15
clone_size: once
d_call: .
cdr3_aa: CASSLGRDSYNEQFF

j_call: TRBJ2-1
v_call: TRBV10-3
cdr3_length: 14
clone_size: .
d_call: TRBD2
cdr3_aa: CAIRRLAVYNEQFF

j_call: TRBJ2-3
v_call: TRBV5-1
cdr3_length: 15
clone_size: .
d_call: .
cdr3_aa: CASSLAGGITDTQYF

j_call: TRBJ1-1
v_call: TRBV18
cdr3_length: 18
clone_size: once
d_call: TRBD1
cdr3_aa: CASSRIPGQGAGDTEAFF

j_call: TRBJ2-5
v_call: TRBV9
cdr3_length: 16
clone_size: .
d_call: TRBD1
cdr3_aa: CASSVGTVGAQETQYF

j_call: TRBJ1-2
v_call: TRBV30
cdr3_length: 17
clone_size: .
d_call: .
cdr3_aa: CAWSVLYSGRGWYGYTF

j_call: TRBJ2-4
v_call: TRBV4-1
cdr3_length: 18
clone_size: .
d_call: TRBD1
cdr3_aa: CASSQGGRATGLKNIQYF

j_call: TRBJ1-2
v_call: TRBV28
cdr3_length: 14
clone_size: .
d_call: .
cdr3_aa: CASSFVGTNYGYTF

j_call: TRBJ2-7
v_call: TRBV4-2
cdr3_length: 15
clone_size: .
d_call: .
cdr3_aa: CASSQDWVPRGEQYF

j_call: TRBJ2-5
v_call: TRBV10-3
cdr3_length: 14
clone_size: once
d_call: TRBD1
cdr3_aa: CAINPGTAQETQYF

j_call: TRBJ2-5
v_call: TRBV7-3
cdr3_length: 15
clone_size: .
d_call: .
cdr3_aa: CASSLTPGALGTQYF